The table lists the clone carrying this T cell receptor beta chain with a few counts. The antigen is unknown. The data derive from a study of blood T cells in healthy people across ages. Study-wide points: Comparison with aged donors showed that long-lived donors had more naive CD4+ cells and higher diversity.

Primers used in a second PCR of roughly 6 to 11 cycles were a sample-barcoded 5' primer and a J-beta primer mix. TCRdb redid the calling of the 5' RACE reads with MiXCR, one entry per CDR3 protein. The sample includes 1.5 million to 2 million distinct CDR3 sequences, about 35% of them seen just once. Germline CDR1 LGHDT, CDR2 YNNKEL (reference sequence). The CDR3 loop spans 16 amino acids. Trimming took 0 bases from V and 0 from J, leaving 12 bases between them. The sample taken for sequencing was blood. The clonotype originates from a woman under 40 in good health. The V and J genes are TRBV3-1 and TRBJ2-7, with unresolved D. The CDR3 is CASSQESRLISYEQYF. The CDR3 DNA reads TGTGCCAGCAGCCAAGAATCGAGACTCATCTCCTACGAGCAGTACTTC.